One sample yielded the 28 T cell receptor beta chains listed below, sequenced in a study of T cells in Graves' hyperthyroidism and ophthalmopathy. Amplification targeted TCR beta CDR3 regions from RNA transcripts. The HTBI set primed first-round TCR CDR3 RT-PCR. TCRdb re-analysed the multiplex PCR reads in MiXCR, keeping a single row per CDR3 protein. The sample holds approximately 560,000 distinct CDR3 sequences; 46% are singletons and the top ten take about 7.9%. The sequencing sample was made of peripheral blood or thyroid tissue (not recorded which). These receptors all come from a woman younger than 35 with Graves' hyperthyroidism.

This clonotype was counted at least ten times. For the CDR3, the DNA is TGTGCCAGCAGCCCTAGACAGGGGGAGGAGGCTTTCTTT. It codes for CASSPRQGEEAFF. V and J are TRBV7-9 and TRBJ1-1; 9 bases are a match to TRBD1. Germline trimming cut 5 bases from V and 11 bases from J; bases unmatched to any gene: 9. This CDR3 has 13 amino acids. Germline V gene lookup returns CDR1 SEHNR and CDR2 FQNEAQ (reference sequence).

This clonotype was recorded a few times. The chain uses TRBV12-5 and TRBJ1-2; D remains ambiguous. There are 13 residues in the CDR3. The germline V and J ends were trimmed by 5 bases and 6 bases, with 13 bases remaining between them. Germline CDR1 LGHNT, CDR2 FRNRAP. CDR3 in DNA: TGTGCTAGTGGTCAACCATTAGCAAATGGCTACACCTTC. Its translation is CASGQPLANGYTF.

This clonotype was counted between two and nine times. The chain joins TRBV7-9 to TRBJ1-3; D not certain. Germline assignment: CDR1 SEHNR and CDR2 FQNEAQ (reference sequence). Between the trimmed V and J ends, which lost 5 bases and 0 bases, there was a span of 8 bases. This CDR3 has 14 amino acids. CDR3 amino acids: CASSPQISGNTIYF. CDR3 DNA sequence: TGTGCCAGCAGCCCCCAGATCTCTGGAAACACCATATATTTT.

This clonotype was detected ten times or more. V is TRBV10-3 and J is TRBJ2-2; D unclear. This CDR3 is 11 amino acids long. Trimming left V 10 bases short and J 3 bases short, with 6 bases between. Germline V gene lookup returns CDR1 ENHRY and CDR2 SYGVKD. The DNA for the CDR3 is TGTGCCACCCAATACACCGGGGAGCTGTTTTTT. It is translated as CATQYTGELFF.

This clonotype was counted ten times or more. The rearrangement joins TRBV2 to TRBJ1-5; TRBD1 is a possible D gene (5 bases). Germline-derived CDR1 and CDR2 are SNHLY and FYNNEI. Trimming stripped 3 bases from V and 3 bases from J, with 9 bases between. The CDR3 is 14 amino acids. CDR3 in DNA: TGTGCCAGCAGTGAGGGGGTTTTCAATCAGCCCCAGCATTTT. It translates to CASSEGVFNQPQHF. The full variable domain, with the rest looked up from reference TRBV2 and TRBJ1-5, is EPEVTQTPSHQVTQMGQEVILRCVPISNHLYFYWYRQILGQKVEFLVSFYNNEISEKSEIFDDQFSVERPDGSNFTLKIRSTKLEDSAMYFCASSEGVFNQPQHFGDGTRLSIL.

This clonotype appeared a few times. The chain has TRBV29-1 and TRBJ2-2, with 10 bases identical to TRBD1. This CDR3 region has 14 residues. The germline gives CDR1 SQVTM, CDR2 ANQGSEA. V gave up 6 bases and J gave up 3 bases; unmatched junction bases: 4. CDR3 in DNA: TGCAGCGTAGGGACAGGGGCGGACACCGGGGAGCTGTTTTTT. Amino acid sequence: CSVGTGADTGELFF.

This clonotype was counted ten times or more. The CDR3 DNA follows: TGTGCCAGCACATTCCGGGACATTGGAAACTATGGCTACACCTTC. It translates to CASTFRDIGNYGYTF. This chain joins TRBV12-3 or TRBV12-4 and TRBJ1-2, with a possible D match to TRBD1 (6 bases). Trimming stripped 7 bases from V and 2 bases from J, with 17 bases between. The CDR3 runs 15 residues.

The V gene is TRBV20-1, the J gene TRBJ1-3; a possible D gene is TRBD1 (5 bases). The CDR3 length is 16 residues. From germline, CDR1 is DFQATT and CDR2 SNEGSKA (reference sequence). Trimming took off 0 bases at V and 2 bases at J, with 14 bases between the two ends. CDR3 in amino acids: CSARDRVAGAGNTIYF. CDR3 DNA: TGCAGTGCTAGAGATCGGGTGGCGGGGGCTGGAAACACCATATATTTT.

This clonotype was seen more than once but under ten times. This may be a read error: a much more frequent sequence differs by one nucleotide. CDR3 sequence: CSVEGTDGYTF. As DNA, the CDR3 is TGCAGCGTTGAAGGGACAGATGGCTACACCTTC. This chain connects TRBV29-1 to TRBJ1-2; the D gene is possibly TRBD1 (6 bases). Germline-derived CDR1 and CDR2 are SQVTM and ANQGSEA. Trimming shortened V by 1 base and J by 6 bases, and 6 bases separated the two germline ends. The CDR3 has 11 amino acids.

Only a few counts were recorded for this clonotype. The chain carries TRBV29-1 and TRBJ1-1; D is unclear. The CDR3 totals 13 residues. The germline CDR1 and CDR2 sequences are SQVTM and ANQGSEA. V was trimmed by 1 base and J by 5 bases, leaving 11 bases between them. The CDR3 reads CSVEGGSGTEAFF. The CDR3 DNA reads as TGCAGCGTTGAAGGGGGATCGGGGACTGAAGCTTTCTTT.

The J gene is TRBJ1-3, the V gene TRBV6-1; TRBD1 might be the D (5 bases). This CDR3 comprises 14 residues. The V end lost 7 bases, the J end lost 0 bases, and 10 bases lay between the germline ends. The germline gives CDR1 MNHNS, CDR2 SASEGT. CDR3 DNA: TGTGCCAGCACCAACGGGACCTCTGGAAACACCATATATTTT. Translated, it gives CASTNGTSGNTIYF.

The rearrangement links TRBV29-1 to TRBJ2-7; 8 bases line up with TRBD1. Germline V gene lookup returns CDR1 SQVTM and CDR2 ANQGSEA. V was clipped by 0 bases and J by 4 bases; unmatched bases: 8. This CDR3 is built from 15 residues. This chain's CDR3 is CSVEDGTGSGYEQYF. The CDR3 DNA is TGCAGCGTTGAAGACGGGACAGGAAGCGGTTACGAGCAGTACTTC.

Comment on this clonotype: The junction departs from germline at one end; a sequencing error may be responsible. This chain joins TRBV7-2 and TRBJ2-7; 7 nucleotides line up with TRBD2. The CDR3 totals 16 residues. Per the germline V gene, CDR1 is SGHTA and CDR2 is FQGNSA. The CDR3 loop reads CASSQGVGTTPYEQYF. The CDR3 DNA reads TGCGCCAGCAGCCAAGGGGTCGGGACTACCCCCTACGAGCAGTACTTC.

The rearrangement links TRBV7-9 to TRBJ1-3, with 9 bases aligning to TRBD1. Trimming took 6 bases from V and 8 from J; bases not matched to a gene: 11. CDR3 length equals 15 residues. Germline CDR1 and CDR2: SEHNR and FQNEAQ (reference sequence). The CDR3 coding sequence is TGTGCCAGCAGTCAGGGGACAGGGCATGGCTACACCATATATTTT. This translates into CASSQGTGHGYTIYF.

The CDR3 nucleotides read TGTGCCAGCAGCGTAGATGGAGGCCGCCCGGAGACCCAGTACTTC. Protein product: CASSVDGGRPETQYF. This chain joins TRBV2 and TRBJ2-5; D is perhaps TRBD2 (5 bases). V gave up 6 bases and J gave up 5 bases, with 19 bases separating them. The V gene's germline CDR1 is SNHLY and CDR2 FYNNEI. The CDR3 spans 15 residues.

V usage is TRBV20-1 and J usage is TRBJ1-1; a possible D gene is TRBD1 (6 bases). In germline, CDR1 is DFQATT, CDR2 SNEGSKA (reference sequence). V was clipped by 3 bases and J by 1 base, with 12 bases between them. The CDR3 loop spans 14 amino acids. The CDR3 DNA follows: TGCAGTGCTAGCCGACAGGACCGGAACACTGAAGCTTTCTTT. Translated: CSASRQDRNTEAFF.

In its sample, this clonotype was seen many times. The J gene is TRBJ2-5, the V gene TRBV2, with D possibly being TRBD1 (5 bases). The CDR3 runs to 15 residues. Trimming cost V 3 bases and J 1 base, with 12 bases left between them. Germline V gene sequence: CDR1 SNHLY, CDR2 FYNNEI. The CDR3 DNA sequence: TGTGCCAGCAGTGATGGGGCCGATGGCCAAGAGACCCAGTACTTC. Amino acids: CASSDGADGQETQYF.

This clonotype has only a few counts. This chain connects TRBV7-9 to TRBJ2-6; D could derive from TRBD1 or TRBD2 (5 bases each). Germline-derived CDR1 and CDR2 are SEHNR and FQNEAQ (reference sequence). Trimming took 3 bases from V and 1 from J, leaving 10 bases between them. The CDR3 runs 16 residues. CDR3: CASSLSRGSGANVLTF. The CDR3 bases are TGTGCCAGCAGCTTGTCGAGGGGTTCTGGGGCCAACGTCCTGACTTTC.

A remark on this clonotype: At one boundary the junction diverges from the germline segment, which might be a read error. The rearrangement uses TRBV7-9 and TRBJ1-4, with D unclear. This CDR3 contains 14 residues. CDR1 and CDR2 from the germline V gene are SEHNR and FQNEAQ (reference sequence). In DNA, the CDR3 is TGTGCCAGCAGCCTCCTCGCAACTAATGAAGAACTGTTTTTT. Its protein product is CASSLLATNEELFF.

This clonotype was seen repeatedly, ten times or more. V usage is TRBV10-3 and J usage is TRBJ2-7, with D perhaps given as TRBD1 or TRBD2 (6 bases each). With 4 bases removed from V and 6 bases from J, the gap between germline ends came to 19 bases. This CDR3 contains 15 residues. In germline, CDR1 is ENHRY, CDR2 SYGVKD. CDR3 protein: CAISGRGTGAGEQYF. CDR3 DNA sequence: TGTGCCATCAGTGGAAGGGGGACTGGCGCTGGCGAGCAGTACTTC.

CDR3: CASSRRRDQPQHF. The CDR3 bases are TGTGCCAGCAGCCGACGTCGGGATCAGCCCCAGCATTTT. The chain combines TRBV6-5 with TRBJ1-5; D not resolved. CDR1 MNHEY and CDR2 SVGAGI come from the germline V gene. This CDR3 is 13 amino acids long. V lost 6 bases, J lost 5 bases, and 11 bases lay in between.

This clonotype was detected only a few times. Germline and junction disagree at one end, which may indicate a read error. This chain joins TRBV7-6 and TRBJ2-2; TRBD2 is a possible D gene (5 bases). The CDR3 is 10 amino acids. Germline V gene data show CDR1 as SGHVS and CDR2 as FNYEAQ. CDR3 sequence: CASSSGKLFF. The CDR3 DNA sequence: TGTGCCAGCAGCTCCGGGAAGCTGTTTTTT.

This clonotype was seen more than once but under ten times. V is TRBV25-1 and J is TRBJ1-2, with a weak D call TRBD1 (6 bases). Germline assignment: CDR1 MGHDK and CDR2 SYGVNS. Trimming took 5 bases from V and 8 from J, leaving 21 bases between them. CDR3 length: 15 amino acids. CDR3 residues: CASSYSPVRGLGYTF. The CDR3 nucleotides are TGTGCCAGCAGTTACTCACCCGTCAGGGGATTGGGCTACACCTTC.

As for this clonotype: Possible read error: a much larger clone is one base away. The V gene is TRBV29-1, the J gene TRBJ2-7, with D maybe TRBD1 (6 bases). The CDR3 sequence is 14 residues long. The germline V gene has CDR1 SQVTM and CDR2 ANQGSEA. The CDR3 is CSVETGTTAYERYF. The CDR3 nucleotides read TGCAGCGTTGAAACCGGGACAACGGCCTACGAGCGGTACTTC.

The CDR3 spells CSPQGAETQYF. CDR3 bases: TGCAGCCCACAGGGGGCGGAGACCCAGTACTTC. The V call is TRBV29-1, the J call TRBJ2-5; 9 nucleotides match TRBD1. This CDR3 spans 11 amino acids. The trim removed 8 bases at V and 5 bases at J, leaving 3 bases unmatched. In germline, CDR1 is SQVTM, CDR2 ANQGSEA. The entire variable domain, with the rest obtained from reference TRBV29-1 and TRBJ2-5, is as follows: SAVISQKPSRDICQRGTSLTIQCQVDSQVTMMFWYRQQPGQSLTLIATANQGSEATYESGFVIDKFPISRPNLTFSTLTVSNMSPEDSSIYLCSPQGAETQYFGPGTRLLVL.

The V call is TRBV5-2, the J call TRBJ1-2; TRBD1, the D gene given by the table, was not confirmed from the DNA. TRBV5-2 is given as a pseudogene. The CDR3 runs 11 residues. This CDR3 reads CASHHGIGYTF. The CDR3 DNA follows: TGTGCCAGCCACCACGGGATTGGCTACACCTTC.

The J gene is TRBJ2-7, the V gene TRBV6-1; D may correspond to TRBD1 or TRBD2 (6 bases each). CDR3 length: 16 residues. Germline assignment: CDR1 MNHNS and CDR2 SASEGT. Trimming took 6 bases from V and 4 from J, leaving 22 bases between them. The CDR3 is CASRTTGTGDIYEQYF. The CDR3 nucleotides read TGTGCCAGCAGAACTACAGGGACGGGAGACATATACGAGCAGTACTTC.

This clonotype was recorded at least ten times. The chain couples TRBV10-3 to TRBJ2-7; no reliable D call. Trimming took 4 bases from V and 2 from J, leaving 12 bases between them. This CDR3 has 14 amino acids. Germline V lookup: CDR1 ENHRY, CDR2 SYGVKD. CDR3 residues: CAISASSFPYEQYF. DNA of the CDR3: TGTGCCATCAGTGCGTCTAGTTTCCCCTACGAGCAGTACTTC.